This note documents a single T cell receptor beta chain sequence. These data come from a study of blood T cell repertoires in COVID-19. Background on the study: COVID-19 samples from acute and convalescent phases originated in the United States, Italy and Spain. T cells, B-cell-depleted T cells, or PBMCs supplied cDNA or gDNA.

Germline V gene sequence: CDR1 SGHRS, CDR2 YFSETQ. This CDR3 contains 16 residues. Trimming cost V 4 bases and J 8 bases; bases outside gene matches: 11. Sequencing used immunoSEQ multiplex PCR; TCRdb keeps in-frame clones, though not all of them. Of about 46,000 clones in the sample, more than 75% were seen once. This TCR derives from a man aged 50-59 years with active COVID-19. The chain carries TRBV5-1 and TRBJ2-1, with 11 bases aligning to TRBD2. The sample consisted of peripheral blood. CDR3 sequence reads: CASSRTAGLAVDEQFF. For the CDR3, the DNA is TGCGCCAGCAGCCGCACGGCGGGACTAGCGGTCGATGAGCAGTTCTTC.